Sequencing of this T cell receptor (beta chain) was carried out in a study of blood T cell repertoires in COVID-19. Looking at the study overall: The study drew acute and convalescent COVID-19 samples from the United States, Italy and Spain.

In the original processing: Reference gene primer amplification yielded estimated nucleated cell counts. Using immunoSEQ multiplex PCR, the repertoire was profiled, and TCRdb retains in-frame clones only, with some absent. For V, J and clone size, that table is used; D and trimming come from the DNA. The table records 60,000 to 70,000 clones, 88% of them present only once. Germline V gene lookup returns CDR1 SGHRS and CDR2 YFSETQ. Trimming removed 3 bases from V and 4 bases from J; junction bases left unmatched: 6. The CDR3 consists of 14 residues. Enrollees, about 18 to 89 years old, lived in 24 US areas. Each recovered donor of Cohort 3 presented with two negative PCRs, clearance, or symptom resolution.

The TCR originated in a woman aged 40-49 years who had recovered from COVID-19. Material for sequencing was PBMCs or T cells enriched from blood (not recorded which). The chain is built from TRBV5-1 and TRBJ1-1; 7 bases are a match to TRBD1. CDR3 loop: CASSSQGSSTEAFF. The DNA for the CDR3 is TGCGCCAGCAGCTCACAGGGGAGTAGCACTGAAGCTTTCTTT. Supplemented by reference TRBV5-1 and TRBJ1-1, the full variable domain reads KAGVTQTPRYLIKTRGQQVTLSCSPISGHRSVSWYQQTPGQGLQFLFEYFSETQRNKGNFPGRFSGRQFSNSRSEMNVSTLELGDSALYLCASSSQGSSTEAFFGQGTRLTVV.